Listed below are T cell receptor beta chains from one sample, sequenced in a study of vaccination effects on CD4 cells after COVID-19. The method was immunoSEQ multiplex PCR; TCRdb's version includes in-frame clones alone and lacks a portion of them. Of tens of thousands of clones listed, under 70% are singletons. These TCRs are of unknown antigen specificity. The material was CD4+ T cells from PBMCs cultured with SARS-CoV-2 spike peptides, obtained before COVID-19 vaccination. These receptors came from a human donor who received a COVID-19 vaccine. Both conserved end residues are part of each CDR3. The D gene is left open where the match is weak. For some rows the clone size is stated as once, few or many, or as a class when expanded; others skip it.

CASRGLGGNQPQHF,TGTGCCAGTAGGGGCTTGGGGGGCAATCAGCCCCAGCATTTT,TRBV19,few,TRBJ1-5,NA
CAWSHGARYGYTF,TGTGCCTGGAGTCATGGGGCTAGGTATGGCTACACCTTC,TRBV30,NA,TRBJ1-2,NA
CASSQDPGHGEAFF,TGCGCCAGCAGCCAAGATCCGGGGCACGGGGAAGCTTTCTTT,TRBV4-3,NA,TRBJ1-1,NA
CASKTPGQGNTGELFF,TGTGCCAGCAAAACCCCGGGACAGGGGAACACCGGGGAGCTGTTTTTT,TRBV28,NA,TRBJ2-2,TRBD1
CASSLAPMGRGEEKLFF,TGTGCCAGCAGCTTAGCTCCGATGGGCAGGGGGGAAGAAAAACTGTTTTTT,TRBV7-6,NA,TRBJ1-4,TRBD1
CASSEALRLSAGVPVATNEKLFF,NA,TRBV6-1,NA,TRBJ1-4,NA
CASSPYQRQETQYF,TGTGCAAGTAGTCCCTACCAGAGGCAAGAGACCCAGTACTTC,TRBV12-2,NA,TRBJ2-5,NA
CASSLGPPGEDGYTF,TGCGCCAGCAGCTTGGGGCCACCAGGAGAGGATGGCTACACCTTC,TRBV5-1,NA,TRBJ1-2,NA
CASTQGQGSQPQHF,TGTGCCAGCACCCAGGGACAGGGGAGTCAGCCCCAGCATTTT,TRBV2,few,TRBJ1-5,TRBD1
CASSRDSGNQPQHF,TGTGCCAGCAGTCGGGACTCAGGGAATCAGCCCCAGCATTTT,TRBV6-2/TRBV6-3,NA,TRBJ1-5,NA
CAWSVSGGASETQYF,TGTGCCTGGAGTGTAAGCGGGGGGGCTAGTGAGACCCAGTACTTC,TRBV30,NA,TRBJ2-5,TRBD2
CASKDRADGSPLHF,TGTGCCAGCAAAGACAGGGCGGATGGTTCACCCCTCCACTTT,TRBV6-6,few,TRBJ1-6,TRBD1
CATATGDTQYF,TGTGCCACCGCCACGGGAGATACGCAGTATTTT,TRBV24-1,NA,TRBJ2-3,NA
CASSTGSSGANVLTF,TGTGCCAGTAGCACAGGGTCCTCTGGGGCCAACGTCCTGACTTTC,TRBV19,NA,TRBJ2-6,NA
CASSTPGVSNQPQHF,TGTGCCAGTAGTACCCCGGGGGTTAGCAATCAGCCCCAGCATTTT,TRBV19,once,TRBJ1-5,NA
CASSRGTIHDEQYF,TGTGCCAGCAGCCGGGGGACCATCCACGACGAGCAGTACTTC,TRBV4-2,few,TRBJ2-7,NA
CASSFGPGEQYF,TGTGCCAGCAGCTTTGGTCCTGGGGAGCAGTACTTC,TRBV11-3,few,TRBJ2-7,NA
CAWRARGGGYTF,TGTGCCTGGAGAGCGAGGGGAGGAGGCTACACCTTC,TRBV30,NA,TRBJ1-2,NA
CATRQGVVAEAFF,TGTGCCACCAGACAGGGGGTCGTCGCTGAAGCTTTCTTT,TRBV28,NA,TRBJ1-1,TRBD1
CSANEDRGSPLHF,TGCAGTGCTAATGAGGACAGGGGTTCACCCCTCCACTTT,TRBV20-1,few,TRBJ1-6,TRBD1
CASSLPHYGYTF,TGTGCCAGCAGTCTCCCCCACTATGGCTACACCTTC,TRBV28,NA,TRBJ1-2,NA
CASSLQPAVLYGYTF,TGTGCCAGCAGCCTCCAGCCAGCAGTCCTCTATGGCTACACCTTC,TRBV11-2,few,TRBJ1-2,NA
CASGFPGNEAFF,TGTGCTAGTGGTTTCCCCGGGAATGAAGCTTTCTTT,TRBV12-5,NA,TRBJ1-1,NA
CASSQVIGRQETQYF,TGCGCCAGCAGCCAAGTGATCGGGAGGCAAGAGACCCAGTACTTC,TRBV4-1,NA,TRBJ2-5,TRBD2
CASRTPNSGNTIYF,TGTGCCAGTAGGACCCCTAACTCTGGAAACACCATATATTTT,TRBV19,NA,TRBJ1-3,NA